This TCR beta chain was captured in a study of T cells after yellow fever vaccination. CDR3 length: 11 residues. The germline CDR1 and CDR2 sequences are DFQATT and SNEGSKA (reference sequence). Unmatched junction bases numbered 8, after V lost 5 bases and J lost 11 bases. This clonotype was seen ten or more times. Its antigen is as yet unknown. Conversion of TCR transcripts into cDNA relied on 5'RACE template switching, which added a universal primer site and UMIs. Each CDR3 protein is one row after TCRdb ran MiXCR on the 5' RACE reads. Seen here are some 340,000 distinct CDR3 sequences, around 11% observed once, and the top ten hold about 3%. General study results and limits: The CD4 and CD8 compartments had a small share of their clonotypes in common.

V gene TRBV20-1 combines with J gene TRBJ1-1; TRBD1 agrees at 7 bases. The sequenced sample was CD4+ T cells sorted from PBMCs, obtained 45 days after the yellow fever booster vaccination. This clonotype was obtained from a man in his late teens or twenties who received the YFV17D yellow fever vaccine. The CDR3 DNA reads as TGCAGTGCTCGAACAGGGGCTAGGGCTTTCTTT. Translation: CSARTGARAFF.